What follows describes a single T cell receptor beta chain. The data originate from a study of T cell changes during pregnancy in multiple sclerosis. Per the germline V gene, CDR1 is SGHTA and CDR2 is FQGNSA. The germline V and J ends were trimmed by 5 bases and 6 bases, with 14 bases remaining between them. CDR3 length: 15 residues. The data were produced by immunoSEQ multiplex PCR, yet TCRdb's version contains in-frame clones alone and is incomplete. The data contain about 42,000 clones, 70% to 90% of them singletons. This TCR was recovered from a female donor with multiple sclerosis, enrolled in a pregnancy study. The rearrangement joins TRBV7-2 to TRBJ1-6, with a weak D call TRBD1 (5 bases). The specimen comprised CD4+ T cells from peripheral blood mononuclear cells, sampled after pregnancy. The CDR3 sequence is CASSTSTVSNSPLHF. The CDR3 DNA reads as TGTGCCAGCAGCACATCGACAGTCTCTAATTCACCCCTCCACTTT.